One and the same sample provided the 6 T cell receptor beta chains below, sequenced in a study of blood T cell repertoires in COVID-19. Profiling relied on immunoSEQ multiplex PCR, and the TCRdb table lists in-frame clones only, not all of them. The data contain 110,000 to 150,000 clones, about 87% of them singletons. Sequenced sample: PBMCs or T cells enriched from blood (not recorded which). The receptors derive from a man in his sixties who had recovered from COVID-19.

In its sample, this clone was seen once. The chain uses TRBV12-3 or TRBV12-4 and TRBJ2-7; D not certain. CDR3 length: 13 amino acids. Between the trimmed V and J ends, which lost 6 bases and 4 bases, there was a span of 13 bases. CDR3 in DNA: TGTGCCAGCAGCCACGGCAGGCAATACGAGCAGTACTTC. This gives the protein CASSHGRQYEQYF.

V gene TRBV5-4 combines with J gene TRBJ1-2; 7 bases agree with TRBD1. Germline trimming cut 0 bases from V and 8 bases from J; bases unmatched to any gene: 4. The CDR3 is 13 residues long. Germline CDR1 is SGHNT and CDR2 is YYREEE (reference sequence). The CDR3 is CASSLAGGLGYTF. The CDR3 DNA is TGTGCCAGCAGCTTGGCAGGGGGGCTGGGCTACACCTTC.

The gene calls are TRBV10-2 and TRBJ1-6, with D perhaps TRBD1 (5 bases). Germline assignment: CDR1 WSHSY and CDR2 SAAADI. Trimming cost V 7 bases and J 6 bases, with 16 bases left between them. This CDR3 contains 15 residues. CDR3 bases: TGCGCCAGCAAAGAGAGTAGACAGCCTAATTCACCCCTCCACTTT. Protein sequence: CASKESRQPNSPLHF.

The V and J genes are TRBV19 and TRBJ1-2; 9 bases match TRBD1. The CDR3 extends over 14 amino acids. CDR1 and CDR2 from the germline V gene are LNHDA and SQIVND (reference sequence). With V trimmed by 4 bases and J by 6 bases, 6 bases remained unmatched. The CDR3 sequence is CASSRRQGEDGYTF. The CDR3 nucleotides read TGTGCCAGTAGTAGACGACAGGGGGAAGATGGCTACACCTTC.

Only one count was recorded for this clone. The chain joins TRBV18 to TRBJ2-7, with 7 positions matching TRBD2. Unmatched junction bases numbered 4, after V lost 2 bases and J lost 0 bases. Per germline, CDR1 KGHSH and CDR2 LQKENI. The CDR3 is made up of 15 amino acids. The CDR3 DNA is TGTGCCAGCTCACCAGGCCTAGCGGACTCCTACGAGCAGTACTTC. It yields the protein CASSPGLADSYEQYF.

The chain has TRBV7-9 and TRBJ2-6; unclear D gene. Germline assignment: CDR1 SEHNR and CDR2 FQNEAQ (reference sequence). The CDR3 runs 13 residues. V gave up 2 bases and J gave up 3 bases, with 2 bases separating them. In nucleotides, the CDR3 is TGTGCCAGCAGCTTATATGGGGCCAACGTCCTGACTTTC. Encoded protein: CASSLYGANVLTF.